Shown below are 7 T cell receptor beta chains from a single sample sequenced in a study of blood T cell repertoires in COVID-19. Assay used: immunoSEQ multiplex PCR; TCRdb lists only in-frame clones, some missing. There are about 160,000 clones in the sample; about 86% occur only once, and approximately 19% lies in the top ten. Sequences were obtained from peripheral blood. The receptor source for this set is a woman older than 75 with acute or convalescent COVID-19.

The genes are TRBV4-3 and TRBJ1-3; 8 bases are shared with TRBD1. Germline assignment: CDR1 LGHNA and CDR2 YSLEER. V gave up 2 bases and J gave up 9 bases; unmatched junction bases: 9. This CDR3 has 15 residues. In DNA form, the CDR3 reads TGCGCCAGCAGCCAAATAGGACAGGGTGTGGGCACCATATATTTT. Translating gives CASSQIGQGVGTIYF.

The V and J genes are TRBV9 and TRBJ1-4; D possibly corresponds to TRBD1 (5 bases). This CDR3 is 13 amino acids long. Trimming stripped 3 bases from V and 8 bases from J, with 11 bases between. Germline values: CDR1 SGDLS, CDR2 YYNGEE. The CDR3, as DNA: TGTGCCAGCAGCGCAGGGCTTTGGGAAAAACTGTTTTTT. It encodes CASSAGLWEKLFF.

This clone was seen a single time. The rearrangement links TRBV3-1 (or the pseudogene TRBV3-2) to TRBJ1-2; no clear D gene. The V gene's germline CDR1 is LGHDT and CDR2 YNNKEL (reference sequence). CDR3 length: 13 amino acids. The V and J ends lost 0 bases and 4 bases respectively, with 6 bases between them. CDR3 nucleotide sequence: TGTGCCAGCAGCCAAGATCCAGGCTATGGCTACACCTTC. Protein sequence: CASSQDPGYGYTF.

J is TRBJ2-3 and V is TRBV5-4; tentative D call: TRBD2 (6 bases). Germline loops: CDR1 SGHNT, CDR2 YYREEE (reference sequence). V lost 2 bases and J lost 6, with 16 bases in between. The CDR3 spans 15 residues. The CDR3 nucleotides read TGTGCCAGCAGCTTTAGTTTGGGGGGAAAGGATACGCAGTATTTT. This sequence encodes CASSFSLGGKDTQYF. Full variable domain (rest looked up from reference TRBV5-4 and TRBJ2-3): ETGVTQSPTHLIKTRGQQVTLRCSSQSGHNTVSWYQQALGQGPQFIFQYYREEENGRGNFPPRFSGLQFPNYSSELNVNALELDDSALYLCASSFSLGGKDTQYFGPGTRLTVL.

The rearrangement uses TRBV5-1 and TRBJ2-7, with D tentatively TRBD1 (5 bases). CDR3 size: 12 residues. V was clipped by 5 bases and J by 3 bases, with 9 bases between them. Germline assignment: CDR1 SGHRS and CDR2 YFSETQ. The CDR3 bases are TGCGCCAGCAGAAAAGACAGCTACGAGCAGTACTTC. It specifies CASRKDSYEQYF.

The CDR3 region is CASSELSGTGNEKLFF. CDR3 sequence (DNA): TGTGCCAGCAGTGAGCTATCCGGGACAGGGAATGAAAAACTGTTTTTT. The V gene is TRBV2, the J gene TRBJ1-4; 9 bases fit TRBD1. Germline-derived CDR1 and CDR2 are SNHLY and FYNNEI. This CDR3 is built from 16 residues. The V gene end was trimmed by 3 bases and the J gene end by 5 bases; junction bases not matched to a gene: 7.

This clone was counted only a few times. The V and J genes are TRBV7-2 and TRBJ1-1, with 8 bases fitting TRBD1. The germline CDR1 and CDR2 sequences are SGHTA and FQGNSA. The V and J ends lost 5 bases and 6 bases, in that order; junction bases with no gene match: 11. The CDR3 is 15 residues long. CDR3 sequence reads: CASSPTTGAGAEAFF. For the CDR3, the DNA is TGTGCCAGCAGCCCAACGACAGGGGCCGGGGCTGAAGCTTTCTTT. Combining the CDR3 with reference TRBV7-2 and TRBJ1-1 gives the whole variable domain GAGVSQSPSNKVTEKGKDVELRCDPISGHTALYWYRQSLGQGLEFLIYFQGNSAPDKSGLPSDRFSAERTGGSVSTLTIQRTQQEDSAVYLCASSPTTGAGAEAFFGQGTRLTVV.